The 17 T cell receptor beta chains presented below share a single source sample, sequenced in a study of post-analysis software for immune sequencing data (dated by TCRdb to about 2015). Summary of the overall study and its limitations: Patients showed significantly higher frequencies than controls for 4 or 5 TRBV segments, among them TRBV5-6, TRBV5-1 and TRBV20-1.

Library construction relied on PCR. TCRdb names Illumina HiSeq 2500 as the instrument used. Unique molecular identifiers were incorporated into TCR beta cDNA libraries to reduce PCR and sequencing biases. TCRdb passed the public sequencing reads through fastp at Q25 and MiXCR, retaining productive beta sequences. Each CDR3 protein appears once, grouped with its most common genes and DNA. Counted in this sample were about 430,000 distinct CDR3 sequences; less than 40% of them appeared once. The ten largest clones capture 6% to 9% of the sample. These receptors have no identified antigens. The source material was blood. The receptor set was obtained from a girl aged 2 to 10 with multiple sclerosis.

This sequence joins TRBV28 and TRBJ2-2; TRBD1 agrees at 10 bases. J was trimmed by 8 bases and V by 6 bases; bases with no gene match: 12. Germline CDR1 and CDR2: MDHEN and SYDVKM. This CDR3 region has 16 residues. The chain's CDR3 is CASRTPGQGYSGELFF. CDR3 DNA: TGTGCCAGCAGGACGCCGGGACAGGGGTATAGTGGGGAGCTGTTTTTT.

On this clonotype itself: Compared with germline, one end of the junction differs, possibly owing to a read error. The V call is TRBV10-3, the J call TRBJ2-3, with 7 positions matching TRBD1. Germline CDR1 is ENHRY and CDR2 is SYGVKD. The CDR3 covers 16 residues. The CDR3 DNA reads TGTGCCATCAGTGATCTCGGGACAGCAAACACAGATACGCGGTATTTT. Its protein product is CAISDLGTANTDTRYF.

The DNA of the CDR3 is TGCAGTGCTTCTTCCGGCGGGCCTGAGCAGTTCTTC. It specifies CSASSGGPEQFF. The chain carries TRBV20-1 and TRBJ2-1; TRBD2 is a possible D gene (5 bases). The CDR3 is 12 residues long. Trimming left V 5 bases short and J 9 bases short, with 14 bases between. CDR1 DFQATT and CDR2 SNEGSKA come from the germline V gene (reference sequence).

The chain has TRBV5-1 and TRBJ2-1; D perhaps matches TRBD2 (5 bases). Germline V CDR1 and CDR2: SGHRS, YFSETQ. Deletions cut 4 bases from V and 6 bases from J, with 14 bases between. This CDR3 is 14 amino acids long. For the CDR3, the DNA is TGCGCCAGCAGCGGCCGGGCCGAGGGCAATGAGCAGTTCTTC. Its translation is CASSGRAEGNEQFF.

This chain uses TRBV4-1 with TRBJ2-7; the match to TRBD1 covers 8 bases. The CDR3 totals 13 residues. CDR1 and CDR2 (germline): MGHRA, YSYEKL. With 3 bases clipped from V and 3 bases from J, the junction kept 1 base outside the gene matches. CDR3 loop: CASSHGTGYEQYF. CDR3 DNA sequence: TGCGCCAGCAGCCACGGGACAGGCTACGAGCAGTACTTC.

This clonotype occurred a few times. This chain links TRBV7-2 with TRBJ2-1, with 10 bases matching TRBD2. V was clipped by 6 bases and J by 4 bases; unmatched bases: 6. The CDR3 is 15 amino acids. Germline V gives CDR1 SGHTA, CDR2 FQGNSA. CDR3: CASRKTSGSYNEQFF. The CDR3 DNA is TGTGCCAGCAGAAAGACTAGCGGGTCTTACAATGAGCAGTTCTTC.

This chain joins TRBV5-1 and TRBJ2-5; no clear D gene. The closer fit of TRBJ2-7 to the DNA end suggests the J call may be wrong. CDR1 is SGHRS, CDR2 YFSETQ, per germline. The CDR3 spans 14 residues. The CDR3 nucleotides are TGCGCCAGCAGCTTGGCCGACGAAGGAGCCGAGCAGTACTTC. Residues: CASSLADEGAEQYF.

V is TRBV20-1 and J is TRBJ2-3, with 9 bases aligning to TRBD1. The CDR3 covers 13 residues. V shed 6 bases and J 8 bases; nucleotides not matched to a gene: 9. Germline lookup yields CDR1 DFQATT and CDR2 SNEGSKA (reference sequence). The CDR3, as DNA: TGCAGTGCCGGGACAGGGTCGTCGATTACGCAGTATTTT. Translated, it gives CSAGTGSSITQYF.

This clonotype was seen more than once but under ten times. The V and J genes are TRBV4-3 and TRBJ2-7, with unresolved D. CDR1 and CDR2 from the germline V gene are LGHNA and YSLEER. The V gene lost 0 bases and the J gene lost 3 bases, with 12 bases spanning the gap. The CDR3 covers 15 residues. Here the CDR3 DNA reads TGCGCCAGCAGCCAAGATTCCAGCCCATTCTACGAGCAGTACTTC. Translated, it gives CASSQDSSPFYEQYF.

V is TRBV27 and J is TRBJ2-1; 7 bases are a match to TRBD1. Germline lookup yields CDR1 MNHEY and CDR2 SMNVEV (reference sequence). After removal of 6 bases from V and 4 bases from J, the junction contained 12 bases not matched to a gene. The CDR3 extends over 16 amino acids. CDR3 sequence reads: CASSLMGQIFYNEQFF. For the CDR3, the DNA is TGTGCCAGCAGCCTGATGGGACAGATCTTTTACAATGAGCAGTTCTTC.

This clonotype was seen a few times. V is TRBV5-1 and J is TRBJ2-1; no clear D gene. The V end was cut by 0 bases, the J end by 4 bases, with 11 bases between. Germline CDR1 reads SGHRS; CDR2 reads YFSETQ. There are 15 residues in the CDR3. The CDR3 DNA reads TGCGCCAGCAGCTTGGATGCTAGAGCTTACAATGAGCAGTTCTTC. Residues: CASSLDARAYNEQFF.

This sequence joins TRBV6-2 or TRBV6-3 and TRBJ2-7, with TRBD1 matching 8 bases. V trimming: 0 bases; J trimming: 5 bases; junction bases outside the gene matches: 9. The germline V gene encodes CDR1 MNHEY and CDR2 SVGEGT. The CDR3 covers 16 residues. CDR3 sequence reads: CASSYSRTGKGNEQYF. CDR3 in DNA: TGTGCCAGCAGTTACTCGAGGACAGGGAAAGGCAACGAGCAGTACTTC.

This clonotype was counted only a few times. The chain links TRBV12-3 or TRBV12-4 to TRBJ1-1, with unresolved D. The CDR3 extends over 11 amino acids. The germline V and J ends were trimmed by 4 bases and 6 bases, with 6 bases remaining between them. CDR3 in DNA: TGTGCCAGCAGTTGGACCGCTGAAGCTTTCTTT. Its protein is CASSWTAEAFF.

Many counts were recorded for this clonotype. The CDR3 DNA sequence: TGCAGCGTTGAAGCTGTCACCCAGCGAAACATTCAGTACTTC. The encoded protein is CSVEAVTQRNIQYF. The chain recombines TRBV29-1 with TRBJ2-4; no clear D. The CDR3 totals 14 residues. Trimming removed 1 base at V and 6 bases at J, with 13 bases between. Germline-derived CDR1 and CDR2 are SQVTM and ANQGSEA.

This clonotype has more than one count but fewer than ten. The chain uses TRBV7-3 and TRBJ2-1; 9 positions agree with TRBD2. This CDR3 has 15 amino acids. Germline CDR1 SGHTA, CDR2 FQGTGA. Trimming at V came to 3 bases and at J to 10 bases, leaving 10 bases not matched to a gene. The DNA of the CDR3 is TGTGCCAGCAGCTTTAGCGGGGGCGGGAGTGGAGAGCAGTTCTTC. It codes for CASSFSGGGSGEQFF. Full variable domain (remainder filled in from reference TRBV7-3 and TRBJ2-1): GAGVSQTPSNKVTEKGKYVELRCDPISGHTALYWYRQSLGQGPEFLIYFQGTGAADDSGLPNDRFFAVRPEGSVSTLKIQRTERGDSAVYLCASSFSGGGSGEQFFGPGTRLTVL.

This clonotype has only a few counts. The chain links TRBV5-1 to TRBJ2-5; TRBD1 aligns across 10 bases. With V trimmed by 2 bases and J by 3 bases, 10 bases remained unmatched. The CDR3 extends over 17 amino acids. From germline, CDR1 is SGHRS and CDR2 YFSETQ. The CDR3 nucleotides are TGCGCCAGCAGCTTTCAGGACAGGGGGAAGATCGAAGAGACCCAGTACTTC. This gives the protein CASSFQDRGKIEETQYF.

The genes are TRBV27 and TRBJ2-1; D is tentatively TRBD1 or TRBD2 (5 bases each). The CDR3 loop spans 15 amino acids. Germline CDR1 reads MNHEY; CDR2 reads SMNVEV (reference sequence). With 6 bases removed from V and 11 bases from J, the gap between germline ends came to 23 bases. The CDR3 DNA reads TGTGCCAGCAGCCACTTCGGGGCTGTGGGTCGTAAGCAGTTCTTC. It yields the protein CASSHFGAVGRKQFF.